This T cell receptor (beta chain) comes out of a study of vaccination effects on CD4 cells after COVID-19. For the study at large: Samples were given by two convalescent patients 16 days and one week before vaccination.

Remarks on this clone: Its antigen remains unknown.

The CDR3 extends over 15 amino acids. V was cut by 5 bases and J by 2 bases, with 13 bases left in between. Germline assignment: CDR1 SGHTA and CDR2 FQGNSA. Peptide-pool stimulation followed by sequencing identified expanded antigen-specific CD4+ clonotypes in the ViraFEST assay. The authors isolated CD4+ T cells after around 11 days of culture. Sometime from March through December 2020, the person acquired a SARS-CoV-2 infection that PCR confirmed. TCRdb keeps only in-frame clones here, not all; method: immunoSEQ multiplex PCR. The table has roughly 25,000 clones, 77% seen once. This material consisted of CD4+ T cells from PBMCs cultured with HCoV-NL63 spike peptides, taken before COVID-19 vaccination. The TCR was taken from a human donor who had a prior SARS-CoV-2 infection. The chain has TRBV7-2 and TRBJ1-3, with D maybe TRBD1 (5 bases). As DNA, the CDR3 is TGTGCCAGCAGCCCACAAACAGGAACTGGAAACACCATATATTTT. Translation: CASSPQTGTGNTIYF.